Each of the 25 T cell receptor beta chains below was sequenced from the same sample in a study of T cell clonality in common variable immunodeficiency. Produced via immunoSEQ multiplex PCR; TCRdb's table is partial and in-frame only. The specimen has roughly 42,000 clones, none found just once. Study-level results: Common variable immunodeficiency TCR beta sequences reportedly had fewer deletions and N-nucleotide insertions.

Their target antigens are unknown. The sequencing input was peripheral blood mononuclear cells. These TCRs come from a human donor with common variable immunodeficiency.

This clone was seen more than once but under ten times. The sequence runs out 3 residues before the end of the CDR3; the remainder is reconstructed from the germline J gene. This chain uses TRBV7-2 with TRBJ1-4; the D gene is possibly TRBD1 (5 bases). V shed 2 bases and J shed 6 bases, with 10 bases lying between them. CDR1 is SGHTA, CDR2 FQGNSA, per germline. This CDR3 is 14 amino acids long. CDR3 loop: CASSLRRGDEKLFF. The sequenced part of the CDR3 DNA is TGTGCCAGCAGCTTACGTAGGGGCGATGAAAAA.

This clone was seen repeatedly, ten times or more. Read coverage stops 3 residues before the CDR3 terminus; the germline J gene supplies the remainder. This rearrangement joins TRBV28 to TRBJ2-3; D gene unclear. V was clipped by 3 bases and J by 1 base, with 8 bases between them. The CDR3 loop spans 14 amino acids. Germline CDR1 and CDR2: MDHEN and SYDVKM. Partial CDR3 DNA: TGTGCCAGCAGTTTTCTCTCCGGCACAGATACG. This sequence encodes CASSFLSGTDT. The entire CDR3 sequence reads CASSFLSGTDTQYF.

This clone was detected ten times or more. The read ends 3 residues early relative to the CDR3; the germline J gene fills the gap. The chain joins TRBV5-1 to TRBJ2-7; 8 bases agree with TRBD1. The CDR3 is 13 amino acids. Trimming took 4 bases from V and 3 from J; bases not matched to a gene: 3. Germline V gene data show CDR1 as SGHRS and CDR2 as YFSETQ. Partial CDR3 DNA: TGCGCCAGCAGCCTCACAGGGGGCTACGAG. This translates into CASSLTGGYE. The CDR3 in its entirety is CASSLTGGYEQYF.

Many counts were recorded for this clone. Different DNA sequences within this sample yield the same CDR3. CDR3 in amino acids: CASSLEGGNTEAFF. The covered CDR3 bases are TGCGCCAGCAGCTTGGAAGGGGGTAACACTGAA. This chain uses TRBV5-1 with TRBJ1-1; the D gene is possibly TRBD1 (6 bases). The read gets to within 3 residues of the CDR3 end, and the germline J gene fills in the rest. Germline CDR1 and CDR2: SGHRS and YFSETQ. CDR3 length: 14 amino acids. The germline V and J ends were trimmed by 0 bases and 2 bases, with 8 bases remaining between them.

This clone was observed a few times. The CDR3 is cut off 3 residues early in the read; its end comes from the germline J gene. The V gene is TRBV2, the J gene TRBJ2-7, with 8 bases that match TRBD1. The CDR3 totals 12 residues. The V gene's germline CDR1 is SNHLY and CDR2 FYNNEI. Germline trimming cut 7 bases from V and 5 bases from J; bases unmatched to any gene: 4. The CDR3 region is CASNRGLDEQYF. CDR3 bases read: TGTGCCAGCAACAGGGGGTTGGACGAG.

This clone was observed a handful of times. The CDR3 goes on 3 residues after the read ends, and that part is filled in from the germline J gene. The J gene is TRBJ2-7, the V gene TRBV7-9; 9 bases are shared with TRBD1. V dropped 5 bases and J dropped 6; count of bases not matched to a gene: 8. Looked up from germline, CDR1 is SEHNR and CDR2 is FQNEAQ (reference sequence). The CDR3 is 14 residues long. The CDR3 spells CASSMDRGKGEQYF. CDR3 DNA, as far as it was read: TGTGCCAGCAGCATGGACAGGGGTAAGGGCGAG. The whole variable domain, filled in from reference TRBV7-9 and TRBJ2-7, reads DTGVSQNPRHKITKRGQNVTFRCDPISEHNRLYWYRQTLGQGPEFLTYFQNEAQLEKSRLLSDRFSAERPKGSFSTLEIQRTEQGDSAMYLCASSMDRGKGEQYFGPGTRLTVT.

In its sample, this clone was seen a few times. The read ends 3 residues early relative to the CDR3; the germline J gene fills the gap. The chain carries TRBV30 and TRBJ2-3; unclear D gene. The CDR3 contains 14 residues. The germline V gene has CDR1 GTSNPN and CDR2 SVGIG (reference sequence). V lost 3 bases to trimming and J lost 2 bases, with 12 bases between them. The sequenced part of the CDR3 DNA is TGTGCCTGGAGAACCGAAACAAACACAGATACG. It yields the protein CAWRTETNTDT. The CDR3 in its entirety is CAWRTETNTDTQYF.

This clone was picked up many times. The read falls 3 residues short of the CDR3 end, and the missing part is taken from the germline J gene. The chain links TRBV2 to TRBJ2-7, with TRBD1 matching 7 bases. V trimming: 5 bases; J trimming: 0 bases; junction bases outside the gene matches: 4. CDR1 and CDR2 (germline): SNHLY, FYNNEI. This CDR3 is built from 14 residues. CDR3 DNA (partial): TGTGCCAGCAGTAAGGGACAGAGCTCCTACGAG. This gives the protein CASSKGQSSYE. The CDR3 in full is CASSKGQSSYEQYF.

As concerns this clone: The observed sequence ends 3 residues before the CDR3 terminus, with the missing tail filled in from the germline J gene. The rearrangement links TRBV30 to TRBJ2-3, with 12 nucleotides matching TRBD1. Looked up from germline, CDR1 is GTSNPN and CDR2 is SVGIG (reference sequence). With V trimmed by 1 base and J by 6 bases, 5 bases remained unmatched. The length of the CDR3 is 15 residues. The CDR3 sequence: CAWSAGTGGWDTQYF. The sequenced part of the CDR3 DNA is TGTGCCTGGAGTGCCGGGACAGGGGGCTGGGATACG.

Ten or more counts support this clone. The read stops 3 residues short of the end of the CDR3; the missing end is completed from the germline J gene. V and J are TRBV2 and TRBJ2-2; 8 bases match TRBD2. The V and J ends lost 6 bases and 3 bases, in that order; junction bases with no gene match: 15. The CDR3 is 18 amino acids. CDR1 and CDR2 (germline): SNHLY, FYNNEI. The CDR3 bases that were read are TGTGCCAGCAGCGCGGGACTAACCGGGGGGGGTGACACCGGGGAG. Translating it yields CASSAGLTGGGDTGE. Given in full, the CDR3 is CASSAGLTGGGDTGELFF.

This clone was counted between two and nine times. CDR3 loop: CAISEADRDLYEQYF. CDR3 bases read: TGTGCCATCAGTGAGGCGGACAGGGATCTCTACGAG. The chain links TRBV10-3 to TRBJ2-7; 8 bases line up with TRBD1. The read ends 3 residues before the CDR3 terminus; that terminus is restored from the germline J gene. The ends lost 2 bases at V and 3 bases at J; junction bases unmatched: 6. Germline V gives CDR1 ENHRY, CDR2 SYGVKD. The CDR3 consists of 15 residues.

Concerning this clone: The read gets to within 3 residues of the CDR3 end, and the germline J gene fills in the rest. This chain links TRBV7-6 with TRBJ1-3; D not certain. The CDR3 loop spans 14 amino acids. V lost 6 bases, J lost 0 bases, and 9 bases lay in between. Germline-derived CDR1 and CDR2 are SGHVS and FNYEAQ. Incomplete CDR3 DNA: TGTGCCAGCAGTCCTCCTAACTCTGGAAACACC. This gives the protein CASSPPNSGNT. The full CDR3 reads CASSPPNSGNTIYF.

This clone was seen ten or more times. The read ends 3 residues shy of where the CDR3 ends; the end is completed using the germline J gene. V gene TRBV20-1 combines with J gene TRBJ2-7; 8 nucleotides agree with TRBD1. CDR1 is DFQATT and CDR2 is SNEGSKA in the germline V gene (reference sequence). Trimming at V came to 8 bases and at J to 3 bases, leaving 15 bases not matched to a gene. The CDR3 is made up of 15 amino acids. The CDR3 loop reads CSSRPFGQGLYEQYF. The sequenced part of the CDR3 DNA is TGCAGTTCCAGGCCATTCGGACAGGGCCTCTACGAG.

This clone was seen more than once but under ten times. The read comes to an end 3 residues before the CDR3 does, leaving the germline J gene to fill in the end. This sequence joins TRBV5-1 and TRBJ2-1; TRBD1 aligns across 9 bases. Per the germline V gene, CDR1 is SGHRS and CDR2 is YFSETQ. The CDR3 contains 13 residues. The ends lost 4 bases at V and 7 bases at J; junction bases unmatched: 3. CDR3: CASSRDRENEQFF. CDR3 bases read: TGCGCCAGCAGCCGGGACAGGGAGAATGAG. Variable domain in full (rest from reference TRBV5-1 and TRBJ2-1): KAGVTQTPRYLIKTRGQQVTLSCSPISGHRSVSWYQQTPGQGLQFLFEYFSETQRNKGNFPGRFSGRQFSNSRSEMNVSTLELGDSALYLCASSRDRENEQFFGPGTRLTVL.

About this clone itself: The CDR3 end falls 3 residues outside the read, so it is completed with the germline J gene. The rearrangement joins TRBV10-2 to TRBJ1-2; D unresolved. From germline, CDR1 is WSHSY and CDR2 SAAADI. CDR3 size: 9 residues. Between the trimmed V and J ends, which lost 9 bases and 6 bases, there was a span of 5 bases. Incomplete CDR3 DNA: TGCGCCAGTGTCAATGGC. It translates to CASVNG. The entire CDR3 is CASVNGYTF.

This clone was seen ten or more times. CDR3 bases read: TGCAGTGCCATCTCCGGGGGAAACTATGGC. Encoded protein: CSAISGGNYG. The CDR3, in full, reads CSAISGGNYGYTF. The chain combines TRBV20-1 with TRBJ1-2; possibly TRBD1 for D (5 bases). The read finishes 3 residues shy of the CDR3 end, and the germline J gene is used to complete it. V lost 6 bases and J lost 2, with 13 bases in between. The CDR3 sequence is 13 residues long. Germline loops: CDR1 DFQATT, CDR2 SNEGSKA (reference sequence).

This clone was seen repeatedly, ten times or more. The sequence runs out 3 residues before the end of the CDR3; the remainder is reconstructed from the germline J gene. This chain links TRBV2 with TRBJ2-3; 14 bases match TRBD2. The J segment lost 8 bases and the V segment lost 6 bases, leaving 10 bases of the junction unmatched. From germline, CDR1 is SNHLY and CDR2 FYNNEI. The CDR3 is made up of 16 amino acids. The CDR3 bases that were read are TGTGCCAGCAGGGTTCGGACTAGCGGGGGGAGAGGTACG. This codes for CASRVRTSGGRGT. The CDR3 reads in full as CASRVRTSGGRGTQYF. The variable domain in full, with the rest retrieved from reference TRBV2 and TRBJ2-3, is EPEVTQTPSHQVTQMGQEVILRCVPISNHLYFYWYRQILGQKVEFLVSFYNNEISEKSEIFDDQFSVERPDGSNFTLKIRSTKLEDSAMYFCASRVRTSGGRGTQYFGPGTRLTVL.

Ten or more counts support this clone. The read comes to an end 3 residues before the CDR3 does, leaving the germline J gene to fill in the end. The chain couples TRBV29-1 to TRBJ2-7; 9 positions match TRBD2. Germline trimming cut 6 bases from V and 2 bases from J; bases unmatched to any gene: 8. Germline lookup yields CDR1 SQVTM and CDR2 ANQGSEA. This CDR3 contains 14 residues. CDR3 DNA, as far as it was read: TGCAGCGTCGCACCCGGGACTAGCACCTACGAG. Translated, it gives CSVAPGTSTYE. The entire CDR3 protein reads CSVAPGTSTYEQYF.

A word on this clone: The sequence runs out 3 residues before the end of the CDR3; the remainder is reconstructed from the germline J gene. The chain couples TRBV6-2 or TRBV6-3 to TRBJ2-1, with 8 nucleotides matching TRBD1. Germline V gene data show CDR1 as MNHEY and CDR2 as SVGEGT. V gave up 5 bases and J gave up 7 bases; unmatched junction bases: 7. This CDR3 comprises 14 residues. The CDR3 protein is CASSLYRGANEQFF. CDR3 DNA, as far as it was read: TGTGCCAGCAGTCTCTACAGGGGGGCGAATGAG.

This clone was seen many times. Coverage ceases 3 residues before the CDR3 finishes, and the germline J gene fills in the end. The genes are TRBV20-1 and TRBJ2-7; 8 bases align to TRBD1. The junction had 6 bases not matched to a gene; V was cut back by 5 bases and J by 6 bases. Per the germline V gene, CDR1 is DFQATT and CDR2 is SNEGSKA (reference sequence). The CDR3 loop spans 12 amino acids. CDR3 protein: CSALDRAGEQYF. The CDR3 DNA, read in part, is TGCAGTGCTCTGGACAGGGCCGGCGAG.

This clone has ten or more counts. The CDR3 end falls 3 residues outside the read, so it is completed with the germline J gene. The chain uses TRBV2 and TRBJ2-2; D may be TRBD2 (5 bases). V lost 7 bases and J lost 7, with 10 bases in between. CDR1 is SNHLY and CDR2 is FYNNEI in the germline V gene. The CDR3 consists of 12 residues. Partial CDR3 DNA: TGTGCCAGCACGGACTGGTACGGGGAG. This codes for CASTDWYGE. The complete CDR3 protein is CASTDWYGELFF.

Many counts were recorded for this clone. The read ends 3 residues before the CDR3 terminus; that terminus is restored from the germline J gene. The V call is TRBV12-3 or TRBV12-4, the J call TRBJ2-3; no reliable D call. The ends were cut back, 7 bases at V and 4 bases at J, with 9 bases in the middle. The CDR3 is made up of 12 amino acids. The sequenced CDR3 bases are TGTGCCAGCACCGATAGGGCAGATACG. It is translated as CASTDRADT. The CDR3 in its entirety is CASTDRADTQYF.

In this sample, this clone turned up a few times. Read coverage stops 3 residues before the CDR3 terminus; the germline J gene supplies the remainder. The chain joins TRBV5-1 to TRBJ2-5; TRBD1 is a possible D gene (6 bases). Germline V lookup: CDR1 SGHRS, CDR2 YFSETQ. The CDR3 sequence is 15 residues long. The V and J ends lost 5 bases and 4 bases respectively, with 18 bases between them. CDR3 in amino acids: CASSDDRPMVETQYF. CDR3 DNA (partial): TGCGCCAGCAGTGATGACAGGCCCATGGTAGAGACC. Together with reference TRBV5-1 and TRBJ2-5, the CDR3 gives the full variable domain: KAGVTQTPRYLIKTRGQQVTLSCSPISGHRSVSWYQQTPGQGLQFLFEYFSETQRNKGNFPGRFSGRQFSNSRSEMNVSTLELGDSALYLCASSDDRPMVETQYFGPGTRLLVL.

This clone was picked up many times. The observed sequence ends 3 residues before the CDR3 terminus, with the missing tail filled in from the germline J gene. V usage is TRBV29-1 and J usage is TRBJ1-1; a possible D gene is TRBD1 (6 bases). The V gene lost 3 bases and the J gene lost 0 bases, with 11 bases spanning the gap. Germline CDR1 is SQVTM and CDR2 is ANQGSEA. The length of the CDR3 is 14 residues. CDR3 sequence: CSVDPGQLNTEAFF. The CDR3 bases that were read are TGCAGCGTTGACCCCGGACAGTTGAACACTGAA.

Remarks on this clone: The CDR3 end lies 3 residues beyond the end of the read and is filled in from the germline J gene. The chain uses TRBV2 and TRBJ2-5, with D perhaps TRBD1 (6 bases). There are 11 residues in the CDR3. Looked up from germline, CDR1 is SNHLY and CDR2 is FYNNEI. V lost 8 bases and J lost 2, with 6 bases in between. The CDR3 loop is CASQGQETQYF. Incomplete CDR3 DNA: TGTGCCAGCCAGGGGCAAGAGACC. The full variable domain, rest sourced from reference TRBV2 and TRBJ2-5, is EPEVTQTPSHQVTQMGQEVILRCVPISNHLYFYWYRQILGQKVEFLVSFYNNEISEKSEIFDDQFSVERPDGSNFTLKIRSTKLEDSAMYFCASQGQETQYFGPGTRLLVL.